This TCR beta chain is from a study of blood T cell repertoires in COVID-19. Study background: Samples taken during acute and convalescent COVID-19 were collected in the United States, Italy and Spain. Nucleic acid was either cDNA or gDNA, and it came from T cells, B-cell-depleted T cells, or PBMCs.

This clone was detected once. Per the original methods: It was from reference gene primer amplification that nucleated cell counts were estimated. Sequenced by immunoSEQ multiplex PCR; TCRdb stores in-frame clones only, minus some. Clonal size and the V and J genes are those of that table, whereas D and trimming came from the DNA. This sample has under 350,000 clones, with 65% to 90% found just once. Germline V gene data show CDR1 as SGHRS and CDR2 as YFSETQ. The CDR3 covers 15 residues. Germline trimming cut 2 bases from V and 1 base from J; bases unmatched to any gene: 5. The rearrangement links TRBV5-1 to TRBJ1-1; 7 bases map to TRBD1. The sequenced sample was peripheral blood. The source of this sequence is a human donor in a cohort sampled during active COVID-19. CDR3 loop: CASSLEGARNTEAFF. The CDR3 DNA is TGCGCCAGCAGCTTAGAGGGGGCGAGGAACACTGAAGCTTTCTTT.